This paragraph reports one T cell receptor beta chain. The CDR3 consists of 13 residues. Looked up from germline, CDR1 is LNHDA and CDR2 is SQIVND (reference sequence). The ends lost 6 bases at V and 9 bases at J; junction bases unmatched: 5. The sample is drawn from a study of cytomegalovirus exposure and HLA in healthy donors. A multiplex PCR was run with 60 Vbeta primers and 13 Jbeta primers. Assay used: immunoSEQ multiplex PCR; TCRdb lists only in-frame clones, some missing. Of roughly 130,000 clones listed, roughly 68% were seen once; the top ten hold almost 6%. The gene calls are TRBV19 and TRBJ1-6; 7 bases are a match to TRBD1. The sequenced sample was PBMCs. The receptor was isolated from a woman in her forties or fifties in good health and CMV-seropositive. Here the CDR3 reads CASRGTAISPLHF. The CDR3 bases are TGTGCCAGTAGGGGGACAGCCATTTCACCCCTCCACTTT.